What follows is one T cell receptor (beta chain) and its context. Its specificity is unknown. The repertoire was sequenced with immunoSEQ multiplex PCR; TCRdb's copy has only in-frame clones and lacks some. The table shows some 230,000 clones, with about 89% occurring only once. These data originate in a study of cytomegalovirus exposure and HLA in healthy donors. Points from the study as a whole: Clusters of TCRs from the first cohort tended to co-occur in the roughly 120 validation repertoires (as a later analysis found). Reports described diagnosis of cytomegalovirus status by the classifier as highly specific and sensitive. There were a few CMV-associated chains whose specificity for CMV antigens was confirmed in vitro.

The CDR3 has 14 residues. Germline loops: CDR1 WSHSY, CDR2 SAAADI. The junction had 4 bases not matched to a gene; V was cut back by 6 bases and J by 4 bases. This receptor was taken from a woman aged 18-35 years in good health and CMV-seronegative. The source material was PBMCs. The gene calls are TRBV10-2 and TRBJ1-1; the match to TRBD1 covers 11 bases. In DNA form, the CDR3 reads TGCGCCAGCAGACCCGGGACAGGGGGCACTGAAGCTTTCTTT. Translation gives CASRPGTGGTEAFF.